A selection of T cell receptor beta chains follows, all from one sample in a study of T cells in Graves' hyperthyroidism and ophthalmopathy. TCRdb re-analysed the multiplex PCR reads in MiXCR, keeping a single row per CDR3 protein. This table has 650,000 to 750,000 distinct CDR3 sequences, 14% appearing once. Sequencing was done on a sample of blood. Source of these receptors: a woman aged 18-29 years with Graves' hyperthyroidism. Both conserved end residues are part of each CDR3. The order of the fields is CDR3 protein, D gene, V gene, J gene. D genes are given only for firm matches.

CDR3 protein: CASSQVSAGVDNEQFF; D gene: TRBD2; V gene: TRBV4-2; J gene: TRBJ2-1
CDR3 protein: CASSLRSSVPYF; D gene: NA; V gene: TRBV7-2; J gene: TRBJ2-7
CDR3 protein: CASSLFSGSNTGELFF; D gene: TRBD2; V gene: TRBV6-4; J gene: TRBJ2-2
CDR3 protein: CASMRDRMSWPQHF; D gene: TRBD1; V gene: TRBV6-1; J gene: TRBJ1-5
CDR3 protein: CSAPGTGTNEEQYF; D gene: TRBD2; V gene: TRBV20-1; J gene: TRBJ2-7
CDR3 protein: CASSGGGGRWEQYF; D gene: TRBD2; V gene: TRBV9; J gene: TRBJ2-7
CDR3 protein: CASTLRGAPSGNSPLHF; D gene: NA; V gene: TRBV6-9; J gene: TRBJ1-6
CDR3 protein: CSARDPGLAGVTQYF; D gene: TRBD2; V gene: TRBV20-1; J gene: TRBJ2-3
CDR3 protein: CASSPSRQGWTGELLF; D gene: TRBD1; V gene: TRBV7-8; J gene: TRBJ2-2
CDR3 protein: CASSLGPGTGDVEQYF; D gene: TRBD1; V gene: TRBV6-2/TRBV6-3; J gene: TRBJ2-7
CDR3 protein: CASSPGLRTGRQPQHF; D gene: TRBD1; V gene: TRBV28; J gene: TRBJ1-5
CDR3 protein: CASSVESQPRNTIYF; D gene: NA; V gene: TRBV9; J gene: TRBJ1-3
CDR3 protein: CASSLLGRYNSPLHF; D gene: NA; V gene: TRBV28; J gene: TRBJ1-6
CDR3 protein: CASSFLAEVGGEQYF; D gene: NA; V gene: TRBV12-3/TRBV12-4; J gene: TRBJ2-7
CDR3 protein: CASSPTPGGREKLFF; D gene: TRBD1; V gene: TRBV12-3/TRBV12-4; J gene: TRBJ1-4
CDR3 protein: CASSYPDNTEAFF; D gene: NA; V gene: TRBV6-2/TRBV6-3; J gene: TRBJ1-1
CDR3 protein: CASSQSSGSAAYEQYF; D gene: TRBD2; V gene: TRBV4-3; J gene: TRBJ2-7
CDR3 protein: CASSYSRETVTNQPQHF; D gene: NA; V gene: TRBV6-2/TRBV6-3; J gene: TRBJ1-5
CDR3 protein: CASRTLGIQETQYF; D gene: NA; V gene: TRBV6-2/TRBV6-3; J gene: TRBJ2-5
CDR3 protein: CASSQKSPRSYNEQFF; D gene: NA; V gene: TRBV3-1; J gene: TRBJ2-1
CDR3 protein: CASSLGGWGQGTHGYTF; D gene: TRBD1; V gene: TRBV11-2; J gene: TRBJ1-2
CDR3 protein: CASSLYSRGGGEDEQYF; D gene: TRBD2; V gene: TRBV28; J gene: TRBJ2-7
CDR3 protein: CVSSPGAHDYEQYF; D gene: NA; V gene: TRBV11-2; J gene: TRBJ2-7
CDR3 protein: CASSIRPGDSNQPQHF; D gene: NA; V gene: TRBV19; J gene: TRBJ1-5
CDR3 protein: CASSWRLAGVVEQFF; D gene: TRBD2; V gene: TRBV19; J gene: TRBJ2-1
CDR3 protein: CSCAGGPYEQYF; D gene: NA; V gene: TRBV29-1; J gene: TRBJ2-7
CDR3 protein: CASSAGTLYSYEQYF; D gene: NA; V gene: TRBV18; J gene: TRBJ2-7
CDR3 protein: CASNFLRQGINEQFF; D gene: TRBD1; V gene: TRBV28; J gene: TRBJ2-1
CDR3 protein: CASSLGGSDSYEQYF; D gene: TRBD2; V gene: TRBV5-1; J gene: TRBJ2-7
CDR3 protein: CSVTGGLGEQFF; D gene: NA; V gene: TRBV29-1; J gene: TRBJ2-1
CDR3 protein: CAWSVGQGSTDTQYF; D gene: TRBD1; V gene: TRBV30; J gene: TRBJ2-3
CDR3 protein: CSATDGPNEKLFF; D gene: NA; V gene: TRBV20-1; J gene: TRBJ1-4
CDR3 protein: CASTHREVAGELFF; D gene: NA; V gene: TRBV19; J gene: TRBJ2-2
CDR3 protein: CASSQAPTGKKSEQYF; D gene: TRBD1; V gene: TRBV14; J gene: TRBJ2-7
CDR3 protein: CASSLSQGNQPQHF; D gene: TRBD1; V gene: TRBV7-9; J gene: TRBJ1-5
CDR3 protein: CASSPGGRKVNTEAFF; D gene: NA; V gene: TRBV13; J gene: TRBJ1-1
CDR3 protein: CSARDFRDQYRELFF; D gene: NA; V gene: TRBV20-1; J gene: TRBJ2-2
CDR3 protein: CASSYSGLSGRAGGNEQFF; D gene: TRBD2; V gene: TRBV6-5; J gene: TRBJ2-1
CDR3 protein: CASSLFMQGASNQPQHF; D gene: TRBD1; V gene: TRBV19; J gene: TRBJ1-5